The 7 T cell receptor beta chains below come from one sample, sequenced in a study of T-cell reconstitution after alpha-beta-depleted transplantation in children. The library targeted TCRbeta and was prepared with unique molecular identifiers. MiXCR, run by TCRdb on the PCR reads, gives a single entry per CDR3 protein. The repertoire has approximately 15,000 distinct CDR3 sequences, about 5% of them found once; the top ten carry approximately 7%. Specimen: PBMCs, collected before TCRalphabeta/CD19-depleted stem cell transplant. Source of these receptors: a boy aged 5-17 years with acute lymphoblastic leukemia, due to receive a stem cell transplant.

Ten or more counts support this clonotype. CDR3 protein: CASSPHTGHLNQQYF. Written as DNA, the CDR3 is TGTGCCAGCAGTCCTCATACGGGACACCTCAACCAGCAGTACTTC. The gene calls are TRBV28 and TRBJ2-7, with D possibly being TRBD1 (6 bases). This CDR3 is 15 amino acids long. V shed 5 bases and J shed 8 bases, with 22 bases lying between them. Germline assignment: CDR1 MDHEN and CDR2 SYDVKM.

By share, this clonotype counts as medium-sized. The chain links TRBV29-1 to TRBJ2-3; maybe TRBD2 (5 bases). The germline V gene has CDR1 SQVTM and CDR2 ANQGSEA. Trimming stripped 4 bases from V and 0 bases from J, with 8 bases between. This CDR3 region has 13 residues. The CDR3 spells CSVGGKSTDTQYF. The CDR3 nucleotides read TGCAGCGTTGGAGGGAAAAGCACAGATACGCAGTATTTT.

Sample share makes this clonotype medium-sized. V is TRBV7-2 and J is TRBJ1-2; D unclear. Trimming took off 3 bases at V and 0 bases at J, with 11 bases between the two ends. The CDR3 is made up of 15 amino acids. Germline-derived CDR1 and CDR2 are SGHTA and FQGNSA. The CDR3 spells CASSFHGRSNYGYTF. CDR3 nucleotide sequence: TGTGCCAGCAGCTTTCACGGCAGATCTAACTATGGCTACACCTTC.

At least ten counts were recorded for this clonotype. The chain couples TRBV20-1 to TRBJ2-5; 7 bases fit TRBD1. V lost 0 bases to trimming and J lost 9 bases; unmatched junction nucleotides: 16. This CDR3 is 16 amino acids long. Germline V CDR1 and CDR2: DFQATT, SNEGSKA (reference sequence). The CDR3 DNA sequence: TGCAGTGCTAGAGATCTCAGGGCCGACAGGGTGGTGGCCCAGTACTTC. Translated: CSARDLRADRVVAQYF.

This clonotype was seen repeatedly, ten times or more. The rearrangement uses TRBV12-3 or TRBV12-4 and TRBJ2-1, with TRBD2 as a possible D gene (5 bases). The CDR3 spans 15 residues. Trimming stripped 0 bases from V and 8 bases from J, with 14 bases between. CDR3 sequence (DNA): TGTGCCAGCAGTTTAGCCAGCGGTCCCAGGTATGAGCAGTTCTTC. Residues: CASSLASGPRYEQFF.

DNA for the CDR3: TGTGCCAGTCAGGGGCCCATCACTGAAGCTTTCTTT. Its protein product is CASQGPITEAFF. This chain joins TRBV19 and TRBJ1-1, with a tentative D call TRBD1 (6 bases). Trimming cost V 8 bases and J 4 bases, with 11 bases left between them. CDR3 length equals 12 residues. CDR1 and CDR2 (germline): LNHDA, SQIVND (reference sequence). Looking up the rest from reference TRBV19 and TRBJ1-1 gives the full variable domain: DGGITQSPKYLFRKEGQNVTLSCEQNLNHDAMYWYRQDPGQGLRLIYYSQIVNDFQKGDIAEGYSVSREKKESFPLTVTSAQKNPTAFYLCASQGPITEAFFGQGTRLTVV.

The sample holds many counts of this clonotype. The rearrangement links TRBV27 to TRBJ2-5; D gene uncertain. CDR1 and CDR2 from the germline V gene are MNHEY and SMNVEV (reference sequence). V lost 2 bases and J lost 1, with 5 bases in between. CDR3 length: 13 amino acids. CDR3 bases: TGTGCCAGCAGTTTACGGACCCAAGAGACCCAGTACTTC. This sequence encodes CASSLRTQETQYF.